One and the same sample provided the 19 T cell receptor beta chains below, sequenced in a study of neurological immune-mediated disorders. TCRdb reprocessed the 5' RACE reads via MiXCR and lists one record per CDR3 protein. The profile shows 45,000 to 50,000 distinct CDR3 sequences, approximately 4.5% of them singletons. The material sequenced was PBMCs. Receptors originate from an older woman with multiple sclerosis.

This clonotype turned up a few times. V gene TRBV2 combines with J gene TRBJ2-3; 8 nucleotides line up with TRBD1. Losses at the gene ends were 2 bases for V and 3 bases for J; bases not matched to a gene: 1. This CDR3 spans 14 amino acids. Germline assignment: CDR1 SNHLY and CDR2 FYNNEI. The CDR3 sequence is CASSERDRTDTQYF. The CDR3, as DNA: TGTGCCAGCAGTGAAAGGGACAGGACAGATACGCAGTATTTT.

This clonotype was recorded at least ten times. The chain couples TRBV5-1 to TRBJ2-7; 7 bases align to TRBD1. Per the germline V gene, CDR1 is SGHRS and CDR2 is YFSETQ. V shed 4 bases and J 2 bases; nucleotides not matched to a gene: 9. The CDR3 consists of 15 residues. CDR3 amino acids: CASSNPYRGPYEQYF. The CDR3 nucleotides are TGCGCCAGCAGCAACCCCTACAGGGGTCCCTACGAGCAGTACTTC.

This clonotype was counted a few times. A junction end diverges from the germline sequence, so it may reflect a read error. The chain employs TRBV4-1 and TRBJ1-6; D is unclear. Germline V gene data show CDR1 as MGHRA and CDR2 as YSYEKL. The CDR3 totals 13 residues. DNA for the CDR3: TGCGCCAGCAGCCAAGTATGGTCAGGAGCCATGTTCTTT. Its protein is CASSQVWSGAMFF.

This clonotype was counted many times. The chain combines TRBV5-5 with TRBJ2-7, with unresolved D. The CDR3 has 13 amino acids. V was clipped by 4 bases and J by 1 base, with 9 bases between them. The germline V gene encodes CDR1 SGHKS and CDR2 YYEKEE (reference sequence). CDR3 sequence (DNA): TGTGCCAGCAGCCCCGCTCCTTCCTACGAGCAGTACTTC. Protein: CASSPAPSYEQYF.

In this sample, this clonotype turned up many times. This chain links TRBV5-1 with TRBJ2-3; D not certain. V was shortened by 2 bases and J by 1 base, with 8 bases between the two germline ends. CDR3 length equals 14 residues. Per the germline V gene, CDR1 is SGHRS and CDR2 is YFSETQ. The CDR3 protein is CASSLERGTDTQYF. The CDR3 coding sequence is TGCGCCAGCAGCTTAGAACGGGGCACAGATACGCAGTATTTT.

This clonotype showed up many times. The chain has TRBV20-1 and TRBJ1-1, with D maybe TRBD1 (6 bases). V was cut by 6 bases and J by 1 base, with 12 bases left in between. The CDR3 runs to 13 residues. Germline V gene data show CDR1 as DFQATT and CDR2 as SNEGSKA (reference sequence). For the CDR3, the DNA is TGCAGTGCCGACAGGCATACGAACACTGAAGCTTTCTTT. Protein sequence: CSADRHTNTEAFF.

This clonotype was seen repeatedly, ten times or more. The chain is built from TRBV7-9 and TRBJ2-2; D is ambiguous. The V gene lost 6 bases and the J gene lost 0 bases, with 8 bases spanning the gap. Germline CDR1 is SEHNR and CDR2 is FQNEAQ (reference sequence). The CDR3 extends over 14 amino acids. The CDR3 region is CASRAHANTGELFF. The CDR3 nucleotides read TGTGCCAGCAGGGCACATGCGAACACCGGGGAGCTGTTTTTT.

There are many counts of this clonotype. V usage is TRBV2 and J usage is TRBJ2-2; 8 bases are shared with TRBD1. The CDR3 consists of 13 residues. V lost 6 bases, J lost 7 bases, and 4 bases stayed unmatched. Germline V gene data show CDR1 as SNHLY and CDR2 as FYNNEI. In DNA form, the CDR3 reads TGTGCCAGCAGGGCCGACAGGGGCGGGGAGCTGTTTTTT. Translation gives CASRADRGGELFF. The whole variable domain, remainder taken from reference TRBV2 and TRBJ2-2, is EPEVTQTPSHQVTQMGQEVILRCVPISNHLYFYWYRQILGQKVEFLVSFYNNEISEKSEIFDDQFSVERPDGSNFTLKIRSTKLEDSAMYFCASRADRGGELFFGEGSRLTVL.

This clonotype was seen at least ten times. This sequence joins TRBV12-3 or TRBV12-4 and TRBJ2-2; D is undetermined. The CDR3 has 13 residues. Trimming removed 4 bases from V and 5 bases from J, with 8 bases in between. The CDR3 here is CASSSQLTGELFF. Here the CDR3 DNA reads TGTGCCAGCAGTTCACAGCTTACCGGGGAGCTGTTTTTT.

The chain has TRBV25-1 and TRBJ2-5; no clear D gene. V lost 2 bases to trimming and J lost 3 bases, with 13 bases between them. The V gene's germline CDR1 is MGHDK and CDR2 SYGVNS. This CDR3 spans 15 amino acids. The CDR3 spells CASSEASKIEETQYF. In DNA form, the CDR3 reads TGTGCCAGCAGTGAAGCATCAAAGATCGAAGAGACCCAGTACTTC.

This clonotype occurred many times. In nucleotides, the CDR3 is TGTGCCAGCCGTAAGGGACAGGTTAATTCACCCCTCCACTTT. Its protein is CASRKGQVNSPLHF. The V gene is TRBV2, the J gene TRBJ1-6, with 8 positions matching TRBD1. V gave up 8 bases and J gave up 6 bases; unmatched junction bases: 6. The CDR3 runs 14 residues. Germline-derived CDR1 and CDR2 are SNHLY and FYNNEI.

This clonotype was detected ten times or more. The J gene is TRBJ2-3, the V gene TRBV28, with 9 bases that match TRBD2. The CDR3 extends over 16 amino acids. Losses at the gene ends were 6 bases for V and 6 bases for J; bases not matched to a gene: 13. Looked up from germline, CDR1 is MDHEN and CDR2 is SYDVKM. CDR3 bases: TGTGCCAGCAGCCCTCCTCTAGCGGGGCGGGGGGATACGCAGTATTTT. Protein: CASSPPLAGRGDTQYF.

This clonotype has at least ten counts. CDR3 sequence: CASSFRGLGTEAFF. The CDR3 DNA reads TGCGCCAGCAGCTTCAGGGGGCTGGGTACTGAAGCTTTCTTT. The chain joins TRBV5-1 to TRBJ1-1, with 8 positions matching TRBD1. Losses at the gene ends were 2 bases for V and 5 bases for J; bases not matched to a gene: 5. The length of the CDR3 is 14 residues. From germline, CDR1 is SGHRS and CDR2 YFSETQ.

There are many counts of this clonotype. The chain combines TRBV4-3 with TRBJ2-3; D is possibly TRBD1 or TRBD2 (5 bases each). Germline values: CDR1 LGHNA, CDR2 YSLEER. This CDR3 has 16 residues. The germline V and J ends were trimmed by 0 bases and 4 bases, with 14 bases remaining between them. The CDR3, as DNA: TGCGCCAGCAGCCAAGATGGAGCCGGGGACCCAGATACGCAGTATTTT. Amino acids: CASSQDGAGDPDTQYF.

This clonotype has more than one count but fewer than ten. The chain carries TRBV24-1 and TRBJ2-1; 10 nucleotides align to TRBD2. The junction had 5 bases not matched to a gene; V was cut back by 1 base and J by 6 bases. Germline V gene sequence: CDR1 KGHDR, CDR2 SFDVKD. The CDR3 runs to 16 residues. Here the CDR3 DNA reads TGTGCCACCAGTGATTTTGGTAGGACTAGCGGCAATGAGCAGTTCTTC. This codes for CATSDFGRTSGNEQFF.

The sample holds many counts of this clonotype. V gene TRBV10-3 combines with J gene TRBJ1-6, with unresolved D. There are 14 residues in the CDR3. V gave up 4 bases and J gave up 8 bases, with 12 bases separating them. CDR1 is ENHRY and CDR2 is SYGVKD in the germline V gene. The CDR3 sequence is CAISGYDSYSPLHF. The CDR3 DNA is TGTGCCATCAGTGGGTACGATAGTTATTCACCCCTCCACTTT.

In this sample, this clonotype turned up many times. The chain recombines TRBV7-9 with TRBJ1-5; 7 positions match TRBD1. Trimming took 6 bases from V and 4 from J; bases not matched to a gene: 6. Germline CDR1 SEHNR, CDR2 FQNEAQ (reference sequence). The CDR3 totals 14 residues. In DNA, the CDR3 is TGTGCCAGCAGTAAGGAACAGGGGAATCAGCCCCAGCATTTT. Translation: CASSKEQGNQPQHF.

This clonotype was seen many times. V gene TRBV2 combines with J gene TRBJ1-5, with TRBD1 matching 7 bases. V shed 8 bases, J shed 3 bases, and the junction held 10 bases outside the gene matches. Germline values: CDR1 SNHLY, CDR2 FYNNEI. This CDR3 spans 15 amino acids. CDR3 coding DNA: TGTGCCAGCGGGCGGATGGGACAGCACAATCAGCCCCAGCATTTT. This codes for CASGRMGQHNQPQHF.

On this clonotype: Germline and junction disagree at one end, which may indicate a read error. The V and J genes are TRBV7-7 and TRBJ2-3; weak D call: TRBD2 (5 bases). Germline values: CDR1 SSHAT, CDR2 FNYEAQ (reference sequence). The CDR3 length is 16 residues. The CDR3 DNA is TGTGCTAGCAGCCCGTCGACGGAGGCCCACACAGATACGCAGTATTTT. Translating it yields CASSPSTEAHTDTQYF.